The clone carrying this T cell receptor beta chain appeared a few times. The authors ran a second PCR of about 6 to 11 cycles using a sample-barcoded 5' primer and a J-beta primer mix. TCRdb analysed the 5' RACE reads with MiXCR anew, one entry per CDR3 protein. The data show 650,000 to 800,000 distinct CDR3 sequences, with 44% seen just once and approximately 20% held by the top ten. The V gene lost 4 bases and the J gene lost 4 bases, with 15 bases spanning the gap. CDR3 length: 15 amino acids. The germline V gene encodes CDR1 SNHLY and CDR2 FYNNEI. The entry originates in a study of blood T cells in healthy people across ages. Investigators took approximately 9.4 milliliters of peripheral blood from every donor. Isolated per sample were at least 7 million PBMCs.

The chain carries TRBV2 and TRBJ2-3; tentatively, D is TRBD1 or TRBD2 (5 bases each). The clonotype was recovered from a man aged 55 to 70 in good health. Sequences were obtained from blood. The chain's CDR3 is CASSAGTEDADTQYF. CDR3 DNA: TGTGCCAGCAGTGCCGGGACCGAAGACGCAGATACGCAGTATTTT.